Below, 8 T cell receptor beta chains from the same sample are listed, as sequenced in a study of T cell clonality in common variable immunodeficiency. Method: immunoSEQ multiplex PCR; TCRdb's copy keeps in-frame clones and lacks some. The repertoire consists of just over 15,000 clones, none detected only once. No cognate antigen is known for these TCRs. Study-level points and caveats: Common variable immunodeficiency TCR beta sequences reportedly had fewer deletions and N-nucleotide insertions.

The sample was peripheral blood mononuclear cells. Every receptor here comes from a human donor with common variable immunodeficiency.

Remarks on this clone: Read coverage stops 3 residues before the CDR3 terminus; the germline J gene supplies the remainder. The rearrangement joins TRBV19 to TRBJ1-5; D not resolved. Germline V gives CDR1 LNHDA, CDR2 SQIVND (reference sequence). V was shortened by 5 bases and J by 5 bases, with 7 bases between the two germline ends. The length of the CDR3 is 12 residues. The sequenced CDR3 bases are TGTGCCAGTAGTCCTCCTTATCAGCCC. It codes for CASSPPYQP. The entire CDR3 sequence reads CASSPPYQPQHF. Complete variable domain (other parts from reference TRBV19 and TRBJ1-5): DGGITQSPKYLFRKEGQNVTLSCEQNLNHDAMYWYRQDPGQGLRLIYYSQIVNDFQKGDIAEGYSVSREKKESFPLTVTSAQKNPTAFYLCASSPPYQPQHFGDGTRLSIL.

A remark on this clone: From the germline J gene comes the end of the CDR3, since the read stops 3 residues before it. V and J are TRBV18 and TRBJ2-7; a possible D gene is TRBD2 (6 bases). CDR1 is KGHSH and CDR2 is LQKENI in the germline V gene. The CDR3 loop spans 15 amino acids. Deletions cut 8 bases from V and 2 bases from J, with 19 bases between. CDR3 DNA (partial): TGTGCCAGCAGCGTCTCGGCGGGGTTGGCCTACGAG. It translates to CASSVSAGLAYE. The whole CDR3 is CASSVSAGLAYEQYF.

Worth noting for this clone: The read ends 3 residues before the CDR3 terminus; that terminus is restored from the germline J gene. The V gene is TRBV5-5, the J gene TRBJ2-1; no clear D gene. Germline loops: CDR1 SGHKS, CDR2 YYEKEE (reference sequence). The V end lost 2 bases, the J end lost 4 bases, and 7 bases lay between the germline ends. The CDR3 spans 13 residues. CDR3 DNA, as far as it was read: TGTGCCAGCAGCTTTCACAATTACAATGAG. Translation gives CASSFHNYNE. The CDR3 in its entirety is CASSFHNYNEQFF.

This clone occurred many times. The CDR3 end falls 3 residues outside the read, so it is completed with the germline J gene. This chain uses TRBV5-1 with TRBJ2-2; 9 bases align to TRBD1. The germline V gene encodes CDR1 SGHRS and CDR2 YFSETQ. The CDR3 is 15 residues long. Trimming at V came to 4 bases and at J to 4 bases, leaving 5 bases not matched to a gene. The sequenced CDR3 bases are TGCGCCAGCAGCGCAAGGACAGGGGTCACCGGGGAG. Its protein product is CASSARTGVTGE. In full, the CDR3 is CASSARTGVTGELFF.

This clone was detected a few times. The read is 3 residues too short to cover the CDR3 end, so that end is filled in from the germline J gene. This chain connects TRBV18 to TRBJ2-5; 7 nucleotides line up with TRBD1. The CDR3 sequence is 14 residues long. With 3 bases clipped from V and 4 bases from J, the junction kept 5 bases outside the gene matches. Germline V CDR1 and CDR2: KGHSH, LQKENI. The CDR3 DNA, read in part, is TGTGCCAGCTCACCCCCGGGACAGCGAGAGACC. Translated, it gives CASSPPGQRET. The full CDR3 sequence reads CASSPPGQRETQYF.

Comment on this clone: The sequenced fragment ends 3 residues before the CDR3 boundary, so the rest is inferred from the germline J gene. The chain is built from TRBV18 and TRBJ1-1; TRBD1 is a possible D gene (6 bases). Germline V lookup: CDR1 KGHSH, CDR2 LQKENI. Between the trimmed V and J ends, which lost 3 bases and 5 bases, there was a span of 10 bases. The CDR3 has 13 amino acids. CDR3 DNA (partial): TGTGCCAGCTCACCGGACAGACCAACTGAA. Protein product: CASSPDRPTE. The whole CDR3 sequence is CASSPDRPTEAFF.

CDR3 region: CASSDPGTAPRGYTF. The sequenced part of the CDR3 DNA is TGTGCCAGCAGTGACCCCGGGACAGCGCCAAGAGGC. J is TRBJ1-2 and V is TRBV6-1; 7 bases map to TRBD1. The CDR3 goes on 3 residues after the read ends, and that part is filled in from the germline J gene. From germline, CDR1 is MNHNS and CDR2 SASEGT. There are 15 residues in the CDR3.

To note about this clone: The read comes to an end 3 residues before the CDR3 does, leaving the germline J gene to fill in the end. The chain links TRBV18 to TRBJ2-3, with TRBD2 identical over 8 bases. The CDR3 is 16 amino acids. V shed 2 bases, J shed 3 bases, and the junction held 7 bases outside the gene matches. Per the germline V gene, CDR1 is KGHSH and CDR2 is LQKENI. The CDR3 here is CASSPNSGSLTDTQYF. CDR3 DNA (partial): TGTGCCAGCTCACCAAACAGCGGGAGTCTGACAGATACG. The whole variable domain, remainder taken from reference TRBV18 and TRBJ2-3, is NAGVMQNPRHLVRRRGQEARLRCSPMKGHSHVYWYRQLPEEGLKFMVYLQKENIIDESGMPKERFSAEFPKEGPSILRIQQVVRGDSAAYFCASSPNSGSLTDTQYFGPGTRLTVL.